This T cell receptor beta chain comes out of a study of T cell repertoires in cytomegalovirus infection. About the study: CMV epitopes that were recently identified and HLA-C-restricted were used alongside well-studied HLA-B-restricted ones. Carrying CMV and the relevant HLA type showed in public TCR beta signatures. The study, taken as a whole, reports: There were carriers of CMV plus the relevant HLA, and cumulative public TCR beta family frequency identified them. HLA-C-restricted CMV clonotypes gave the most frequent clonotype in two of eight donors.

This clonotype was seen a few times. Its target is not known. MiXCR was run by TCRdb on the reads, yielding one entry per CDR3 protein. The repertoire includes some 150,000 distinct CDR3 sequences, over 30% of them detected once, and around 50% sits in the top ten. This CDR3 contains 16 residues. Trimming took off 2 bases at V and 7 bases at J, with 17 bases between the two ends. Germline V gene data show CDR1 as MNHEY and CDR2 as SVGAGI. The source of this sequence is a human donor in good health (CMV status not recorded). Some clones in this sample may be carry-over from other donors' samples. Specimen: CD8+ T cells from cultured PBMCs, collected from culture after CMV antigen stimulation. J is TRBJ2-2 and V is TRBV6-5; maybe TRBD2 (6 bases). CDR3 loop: CASSYLVASGDGELFF. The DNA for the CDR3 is TGTGCCAGCAGTTACCTCGTAGCGTCGGGGGACGGGGAGCTGTTTTTT.